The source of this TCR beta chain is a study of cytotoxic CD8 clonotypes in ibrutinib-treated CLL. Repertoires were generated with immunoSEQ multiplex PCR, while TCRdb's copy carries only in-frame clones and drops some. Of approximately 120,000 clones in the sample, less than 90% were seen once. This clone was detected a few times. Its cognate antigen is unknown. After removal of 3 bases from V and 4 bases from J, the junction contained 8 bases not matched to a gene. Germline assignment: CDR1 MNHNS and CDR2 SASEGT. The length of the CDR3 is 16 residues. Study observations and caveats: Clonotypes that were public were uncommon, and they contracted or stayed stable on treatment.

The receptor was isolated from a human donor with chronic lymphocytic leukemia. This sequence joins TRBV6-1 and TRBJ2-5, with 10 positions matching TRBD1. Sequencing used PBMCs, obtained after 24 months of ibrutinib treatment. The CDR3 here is CASSDWAGTGAETQYF. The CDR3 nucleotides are TGTGCCAGCAGTGACTGGGCCGGGACAGGGGCAGAGACCCAGTACTTC.